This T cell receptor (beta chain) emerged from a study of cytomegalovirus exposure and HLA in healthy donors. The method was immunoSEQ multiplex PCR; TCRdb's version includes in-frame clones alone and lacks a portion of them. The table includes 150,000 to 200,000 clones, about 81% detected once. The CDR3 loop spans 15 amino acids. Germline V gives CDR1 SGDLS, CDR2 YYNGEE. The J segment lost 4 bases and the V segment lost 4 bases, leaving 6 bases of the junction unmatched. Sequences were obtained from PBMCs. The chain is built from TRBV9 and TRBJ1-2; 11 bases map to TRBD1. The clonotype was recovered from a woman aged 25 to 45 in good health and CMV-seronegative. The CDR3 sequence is CASSPDRGRAYGYTF. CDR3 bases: TGTGCCAGCAGCCCGGACAGGGGGCGGGCCTATGGCTACACCTTC.